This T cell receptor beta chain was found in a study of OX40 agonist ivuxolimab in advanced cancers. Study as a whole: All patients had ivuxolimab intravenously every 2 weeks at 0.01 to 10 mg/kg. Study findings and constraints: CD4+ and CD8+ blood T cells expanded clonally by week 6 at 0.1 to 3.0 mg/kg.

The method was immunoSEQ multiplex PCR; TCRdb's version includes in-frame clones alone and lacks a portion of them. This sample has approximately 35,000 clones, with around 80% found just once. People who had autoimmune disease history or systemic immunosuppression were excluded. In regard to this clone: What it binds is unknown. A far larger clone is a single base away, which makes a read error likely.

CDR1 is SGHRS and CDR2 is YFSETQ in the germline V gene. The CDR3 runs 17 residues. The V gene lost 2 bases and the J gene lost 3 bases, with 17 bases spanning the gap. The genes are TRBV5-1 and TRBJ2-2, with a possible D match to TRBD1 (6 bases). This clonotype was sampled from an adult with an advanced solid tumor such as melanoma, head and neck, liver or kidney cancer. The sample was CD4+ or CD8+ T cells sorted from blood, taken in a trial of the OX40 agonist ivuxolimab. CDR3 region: CASSFGQGWTDTGELFF. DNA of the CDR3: TGCGCCAGCAGCTTTGGGCAGGGGTGGACTGACACCGGGGAGCTGTTTTTT. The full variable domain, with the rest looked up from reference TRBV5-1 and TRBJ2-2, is KAGVTQTPRYLIKTRGQQVTLSCSPISGHRSVSWYQQTPGQGLQFLFEYFSETQRNKGNFPGRFSGRQFSNSRSEMNVSTLELGDSALYLCASSFGQGWTDTGELFFGEGSRLTVL.